The 9 T cell receptor beta chains below all came from one sample that was sequenced in a study of control samples from healthy donors and cancer patients. The data were produced by immunoSEQ multiplex PCR, yet TCRdb's version contains in-frame clones alone and is incomplete. Of about 69,000 clones listed, around nine tenths are singletons. The sequencing input was PBMCs. The receptors were sampled from a man in his fifties or sixties with lung cancer.

This chain uses TRBV9 with TRBJ1-1, with D possibly TRBD1 on 5 matching bases. Trimming pared 7 bases from V and 4 bases from J, leaving 17 bases between. CDR3 length equals 14 residues. Germline V lookup: CDR1 SGDLS, CDR2 YYNGEE. The CDR3 bases are TGTGCCAGCGACGAGGGCCCGGGGGGCACTGAAGCTTTCTTT. This encodes CASDEGPGGTEAFF.

This chain connects TRBV24-1 to TRBJ2-1, with 7 bases fitting TRBD2. Germline-derived CDR1 and CDR2 are KGHDR and SFDVKD. The CDR3 totals 15 residues. V shed 3 bases, J shed 8 bases, and the junction held 9 bases outside the gene matches. CDR3 protein: CATSDAASTSDEQFF. In DNA, the CDR3 is TGTGCCACCAGTGATGCTGCGTCTACTAGCGATGAGCAGTTCTTC.

V and J are TRBV27 and TRBJ2-7; a weak D match, TRBD2 (6 bases). The V and J ends lost 2 bases and 4 bases respectively, with 18 bases between them. Germline values: CDR1 MNHEY, CDR2 SMNVEV (reference sequence). This CDR3 contains 16 residues. The CDR3 coding sequence is TGTGCCAGCAGTTTAATCTTAACCCCTGGAGGGTACGAGCAGTACTTC. Its protein product is CASSLILTPGGYEQYF.

V usage is TRBV10-3 and J usage is TRBJ2-7, with D hard to call. V shed 4 bases and J shed 4 bases, with 11 bases lying between them. CDR1 and CDR2 from the germline V gene are ENHRY and SYGVKD. The CDR3 loop spans 13 amino acids. CDR3 sequence: CAISAGLPYEQYF. CDR3 nucleotide sequence: TGTGCCATCAGTGCAGGCCTACCGTACGAGCAGTACTTC.

This chain joins TRBV29-1 and TRBJ1-2; 7 bases fit TRBD1. The CDR3 consists of 11 residues. The V gene end was trimmed by 2 bases and the J gene end by 11 bases; junction bases not matched to a gene: 5. Germline CDR1 reads SQVTM; CDR2 reads ANQGSEA. The chain's CDR3 is CSVELDRDYTF. The CDR3 region has the DNA TGCAGCGTTGAATTAGACAGGGATTACACCTTC. Looking up the rest from reference TRBV29-1 and TRBJ1-2 gives the full variable domain: SAVISQKPSRDICQRGTSLTIQCQVDSQVTMMFWYRQQPGQSLTLIATANQGSEATYESGFVIDKFPISRPNLTFSTLTVSNMSPEDSSIYLCSVELDRDYTFGSGTRLTVV.

This clone was counted once. The V call is TRBV6-1, the J call TRBJ1-5; the D is unclear. This CDR3 has 17 residues. V was shortened by 0 bases and J by 0 bases, with 12 bases between the two germline ends. CDR1 is MNHNS, CDR2 SASEGT, per germline. The DNA of the CDR3 is TGTGCCAGCAGTGAAGCTGCGAATCTCTTTAGCAATCAGCCCCAGCATTTT. Amino acids: CASSEAANLFSNQPQHF.

The chain joins TRBV7-9 to TRBJ1-6, with TRBD1 as a possible D gene (6 bases). CDR1 is SEHNR and CDR2 is FQNEAQ in the germline V gene (reference sequence). The V and J ends lost 7 bases and 7 bases respectively, with 11 bases between them. This CDR3 has 13 residues. CDR3 sequence reads: CASKRQDNSPLHF. CDR3 coding DNA: TGTGCCAGCAAACGACAGGACAATTCACCCCTCCACTTT.

The chain has TRBV12-5 and TRBJ2-3; 12 bases are a match to TRBD2. The CDR3 runs to 16 residues. The V and J ends lost 5 bases and 1 base, in that order; junction bases with no gene match: 4. Germline values: CDR1 LGHNT, CDR2 FRNRAP. The CDR3 sequence is CASGLAGGPRTDTQYF. In DNA, the CDR3 is TGTGCTAGTGGTCTAGCGGGGGGGCCACGCACAGATACGCAGTATTTT.

In this sample, this clone turned up a few times. The rearrangement links TRBV14 to TRBJ2-5, with a weak D call TRBD2 (6 bases). The CDR3 runs 16 residues. Germline CDR1 reads SGHDN; CDR2 reads FVKESK. V lost 0 bases, J lost 2 bases, and 13 bases lay in between. The CDR3 DNA reads as TGTGCCAGCAGCCAAGAAAAAAGCGGGCCTCAAGAGACCCAGTACTTC. Translating it yields CASSQEKSGPQETQYF. Supplemented by reference TRBV14 and TRBJ2-5, the full variable domain reads EAGVTQFPSHSVIEKGQTVTLRCDPISGHDNLYWYRRVMGKEIKFLLHFVKESKQDESGMPNNRFLAERTGGTYSTLKVQPAELEDSGVYFCASSQEKSGPQETQYFGPGTRLLVL.